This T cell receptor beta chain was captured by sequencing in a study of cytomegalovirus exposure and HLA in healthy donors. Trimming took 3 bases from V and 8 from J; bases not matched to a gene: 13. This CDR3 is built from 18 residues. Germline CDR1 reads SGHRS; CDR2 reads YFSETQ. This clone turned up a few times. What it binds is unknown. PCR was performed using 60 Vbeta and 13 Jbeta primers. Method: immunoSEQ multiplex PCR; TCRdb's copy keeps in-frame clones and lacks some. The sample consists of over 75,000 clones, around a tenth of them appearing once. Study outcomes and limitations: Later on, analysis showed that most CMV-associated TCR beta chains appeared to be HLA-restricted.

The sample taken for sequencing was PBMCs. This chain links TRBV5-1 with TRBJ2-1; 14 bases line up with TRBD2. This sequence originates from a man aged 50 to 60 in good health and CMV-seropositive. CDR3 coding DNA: TGCGCCAGCAGCTCTTCACCGGGACTAGCGGGAGAAGTCGATGAGCAGTTCTTC. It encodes CASSSSPGLAGEVDEQFF.